The rows below give T cell receptor beta chains drawn from one sample of a study of control samples from healthy donors and cancer patients. The data were produced by immunoSEQ multiplex PCR, yet TCRdb's version contains in-frame clones alone and is incomplete. The data show 100,000 to 150,000 clones, with more than 70% seen just once and 2.5% to 3.5% held by the top ten. Sequenced input: blood. These receptors originate from a man aged 60 to 69 in good health. CDR3s include the opening cysteine and the closing phenylalanine or tryptophan. D genes are given only for firm matches. Rows may omit the clone size; those that give it use once, few, many or a size class.

v_gene	d_gene	abundance	j_gene	CDR3aa	CDR3nt
TRBV10-3	NA	few	TRBJ2-7	CAIMVPSYEQYF	TGTGCCATCATGGTGCCCTCCTACGAGCAGTACTTC
TRBV20-1	NA	once	TRBJ1-3	CSAPHQNTIYF	TGCAGTGCTCCTCACCAAAACACCATATATTTT
TRBV9	TRBD2	NA	TRBJ2-1	CASSQQVAGTIGEQFF	TGTGCCAGCAGTCAACAGGTAGCGGGCACAATCGGTGAGCAGTTCTTC
TRBV3-1/TRBV3-2	NA	NA	TRBJ2-2	CASSLGTINTGELFF	TGTGCCAGCAGCCTTGGGACGATTAACACCGGGGAGCTGTTTTTT
TRBV28	NA	NA	TRBJ2-7	CASSYRGIDYEQYF	TGTGCCAGCAGTTACCGGGGGATTGATTACGAGCAGTACTTC
TRBV6-6	NA	NA	TRBJ1-5	CASSLGSNQPQHF	TGTGCCAGCAGTTTGGGTTCCAATCAGCCCCAGCATTTT
TRBV28	TRBD1	few	TRBJ1-5	CASSFHRGYSNQPQHF	TGTGCCAGCAGTTTCCACAGGGGCTATAGCAATCAGCCCCAGCATTTT
TRBV5-1	TRBD1	NA	TRBJ2-7	CASSVSTGTGTHEQYF	TGCGCCAGCAGCGTCTCGACCGGGACAGGGACCCACGAGCAGTACTTC
TRBV28	TRBD1	NA	TRBJ1-1	CASSSQGRGPEAFF	TGTGCCAGCAGTTCACAGGGTAGGGGGCCTGAAGCTTTCTTT
TRBV3-1/TRBV3-2	NA	NA	TRBJ2-7	CASSVLRASSYEQYF	TGTGCCAGCAGCGTCCTCAGGGCAAGCTCCTACGAGCAGTACTTC
TRBV18	NA	NA	TRBJ2-5	CASSPGMGKETQYF	TGTGCCAGCTCACCAGGGATGGGAAAAGAGACCCAGTACTTC
TRBV3-1/TRBV3-2	NA	NA	TRBJ2-7	CASRPRDGSYEQYF	TGTGCCAGCAGGCCCCGGGACGGATCCTACGAGCAGTACTTC
TRBV7-2	TRBD1	NA	TRBJ1-2	CASSLARQGTSGYTF	TGTGCCAGCAGCTTAGCTCGACAGGGGACAAGTGGCTACACCTTC
TRBV7-2	NA	NA	TRBJ2-6	CASSSRGGSGANVLTF	TGTGCCAGCAGCTCAAGGGGGGGCTCTGGGGCCAACGTCCTGACTTTC
TRBV30	NA	NA	TRBJ2-7	CAWSVSVSGSATYEQYF	TGTGCCTGGAGTGTCTCCGTCTCTGGCAGTGCCACCTACGAGCAGTACTTC
TRBV7-2	NA	few	TRBJ1-5	CASSLGGGNQPQHF	TGTGCCAGCAGCTTAGGGGGTGGTAATCAGCCCCAGCATTTT
TRBV4-1	NA	few	TRBJ2-7	CASSQGALSYEQYF	TGCGCCAGCAGCCAAGGAGCCCTCTCCTACGAGCAGTACTTC
TRBV10-1	TRBD1	NA	TRBJ1-2	CASSAGTGLYGYTF	TGCGCCAGCAGTGCCGGGACAGGGCTGTATGGCTACACCTTC
TRBV30	NA	NA	TRBJ1-3	CAWSVRGTMRGNTIYF	TGTGCCTGGAGTGTGAGGGGCACTATGAGAGGAAACACCATATATTTT
TRBV28	TRBD2	NA	TRBJ2-7	CASSFGLAGGPDEQYF	TGTGCCAGCAGTTTTGGGCTAGCGGGGGGGCCAGACGAGCAGTACTTC
TRBV19	NA	NA	TRBJ2-3	CASSIGGRTDTQYF	TGTGCCAGTAGTATTGGGGGACGGACAGATACGCAGTATTTT
TRBV7-2	NA	NA	TRBJ1-4	CASSLRGATNEKLFF	TGTGCCAGCAGCTTACGGGGGGCGACTAATGAAAAACTGTTTTTT
TRBV19	NA	NA	TRBJ1-4	CASTEQGTNEKLFF	TGTGCCAGCACCGAGCAGGGAACTAATGAAAAACTGTTTTTT
TRBV19	NA	NA	TRBJ1-1	CASSVLRNTEAFF	TGTGCCAGTAGTGTTTTAAGGAACACTGAAGCTTTCTTT
TRBV5-1	TRBD1	NA	TRBJ2-7	CASSFDGQGYNEQYF	TGCGCCAGCAGCTTCGATGGACAGGGATATAACGAGCAGTACTTC
TRBV27	TRBD1	NA	TRBJ1-2	CASSSGQGRHYGYTF	TGTGCCAGCAGTTCCGGACAGGGGAGGCACTATGGCTACACCTTC
TRBV6-5	NA	NA	TRBJ2-3	CASRSPWGELDTQYF	TGTGCCAGCAGATCCCCTTGGGGGGAACTAGATACGCAGTATTTT
TRBV27	TRBD1	NA	TRBJ2-1	CASSFMGQGMNEQFF	TGTGCCAGCAGTTTTATGGGACAGGGGATGAATGAGCAGTTCTTC
TRBV5-1	NA	NA	TRBJ1-2	CASSLVPGSNYGYTF	TGCGCCAGCAGCTTGGTCCCAGGATCTAACTATGGCTACACCTTC
TRBV7-8	TRBD1	NA	TRBJ1-5	CASSLIGADRGNQPQHF	TGTGCCAGCAGCTTAATTGGGGCGGACAGGGGCAATCAGCCCCAGCATTTT
TRBV6-2/TRBV6-3	TRBD2	NA	TRBJ2-3	CASSWGSGGITDTQYF	TGTGCCAGCAGTTGGGGGAGCGGGGGTATCACAGATACGCAGTATTTT
TRBV25-1	NA	NA	TRBJ1-1	CASSPGVTEAFF	TGTGCCAGCAGCCCGGGGGTAACTGAAGCTTTCTTT
TRBV6-2/TRBV6-3	TRBD2	NA	TRBJ2-1	CASSYGGVPYNEQFF	TGTGCCAGCAGTTACGGGGGGGTCCCCTACAATGAGCAGTTCTTC
TRBV7-9	TRBD1	NA	TRBJ1-5	CASTAGGNSNQPQHF	TGTGCCAGCACCGCAGGGGGGAATAGCAATCAGCCCCAGCATTTT
TRBV9	TRBD2	NA	TRBJ2-5	CASSPGLAGGGETQYF	TGTGCCAGCAGCCCGGGACTAGCGGGGGGAGGGGAGACCCAGTACTTC
TRBV7-4	NA	NA	TRBJ1-5	CASSQNRSNQPQHF	TGTGCCAGCAGCCAAAACAGAAGCAATCAGCCCCAGCATTTT
TRBV4-3	NA	NA	TRBJ1-4	CASSQVGEGELFF	TGCGCCAGCAGCCAAGTTGGGGAGGGGGAACTGTTTTTT
TRBV19	NA	NA	TRBJ1-3	CASNDSGNTIYF	TGTGCCAGTAACGACTCTGGAAACACCATATATTTT
TRBV5-1	NA	NA	TRBJ1-1	CASSPQPENTEAFF	TGCGCCAGCAGCCCACAGCCAGAGAACACTGAAGCTTTCTTT
TRBV19	NA	NA	TRBJ2-2	CASSEGHPGELFF	TGTGCCAGTAGTGAGGGGCATCCCGGGGAGCTGTTTTTT
TRBV19	TRBD1	NA	TRBJ1-3	CAETLRDRSSGNTIYF	TGTGCTGAAACCCTCCGGGACAGGAGCTCTGGAAACACCATATATTTT
TRBV18	TRBD1	NA	TRBJ2-2	CASSSDRVRTGELFF	TGTGCCAGCTCATCAGACAGGGTCCGGACCGGGGAGCTGTTTTTT
TRBV9	TRBD2	NA	TRBJ2-1	CASSPRSSGGVNEQFF	TGTGCCAGCAGCCCACGTTCAAGCGGGGGGGTAAATGAGCAGTTCTTC
TRBV11-2	NA	NA	TRBJ1-4	CASSFFGTSTNEKLFF	TGTGCCAGCAGCTTTTTCGGGACCTCAACTAATGAAAAACTGTTTTTT
TRBV5-6	NA	NA	TRBJ1-2	CASSFSPTGANYGYTF	TGTGCCAGCAGCTTTTCCCCTACAGGAGCTAACTATGGCTACACCTTC
TRBV7-8	NA	NA	TRBJ1-2	CASSPTDTIYGYTF	TGTGCCAGCAGTCCGACCGATACTATCTATGGCTACACCTTC
TRBV19	TRBD2	NA	TRBJ2-5	CASSTRTSGEGRGETQYF	TGTGCCAGTAGTACGCGGACTAGCGGGGAAGGAAGGGGGGAGACCCAGTACTTC
TRBV2	NA	NA	TRBJ2-3	CASSVGTEDTQYF	TGTGCCAGCAGTGTCGGGACCGAGGATACGCAGTATTTT
TRBV5-1	TRBD2	NA	TRBJ2-7	CASSPGTSTYEQYF	TGCGCCAGCAGCCCCGGGACTAGCACCTACGAGCAGTACTTC
TRBV29-1	TRBD1	NA	TRBJ2-1	CSVEAPHRGRNNEQFF	TGCAGCGTTGAAGCGCCCCACAGGGGGCGCAACAATGAGCAGTTCTTC
TRBV28	TRBD1	NA	TRBJ1-2	CASLNRGRSYGYTF	TGTGCCAGCTTAAACAGGGGACGTAGCTATGGCTACACCTTC
TRBV6-6	NA	NA	TRBJ1-6	CASSNRQDNSPLHF	TGTGCCAGCAGCAACAGACAGGATAATTCACCCCTCCACTTT
TRBV5-1	TRBD2	NA	TRBJ2-7	CASSSHKRTSGSYEQYF	TGCGCCAGCAGCTCGCATAAACGGACTAGCGGGTCCTACGAGCAGTACTTC